The 16 T cell receptor beta chains below come from one sample, sequenced in a study of cytomegalovirus exposure and HLA in healthy donors. The PCR used 60 Vbeta and 13 Jbeta primers. The data were produced by immunoSEQ multiplex PCR, yet TCRdb's version contains in-frame clones alone and is incomplete. The repertoire holds roughly 200,000 clones, with 70% to 85% as singletons. Sequencing input: PBMCs. These receptors were taken from a woman in her forties in good health and CMV-seronegative.

The chain employs TRBV9 and TRBJ1-4, with 10 bases that match TRBD1. This CDR3 has 18 residues. Germline CDR1 is SGDLS and CDR2 is YYNGEE. Trimming took 4 bases from V and 7 from J; bases not matched to a gene: 16. The CDR3 DNA is TGTGCCAGCAGCACCCAACCTCTTGACAGGGGGCTAGGTGAAAAACTGTTTTTT. As protein: CASSTQPLDRGLGEKLFF.

The J gene is TRBJ1-2, the V gene TRBV12-5; weak D call: TRBD1 (6 bases). Per the germline V gene, CDR1 is LGHNT and CDR2 is FRNRAP. Trimming took 5 bases from V and 8 from J, leaving 12 bases between them. The CDR3 extends over 12 amino acids. This chain's CDR3 is CASGGGAQGYTF. The CDR3, as DNA: TGTGCTAGTGGTGGGGGGGCGCAAGGCTACACCTTC.

J is TRBJ2-7 and V is TRBV4-1, with 10 bases matching TRBD2. Germline V gene lookup returns CDR1 MGHRA and CDR2 YSYEKL. CDR3 length: 15 residues. The ends lost 0 bases at V and 12 bases at J; junction bases unmatched: 11. The CDR3 reads CASSQDRQREGLRYF. The CDR3 DNA is TGCGCCAGCAGCCAAGATCGGCAGCGGGAGGGCCTCAGGTACTTC.

This clone was observed a handful of times. The genes are TRBV7-9 and TRBJ2-2; TRBD1 is a possible D gene (5 bases). The CDR3 runs to 13 residues. CDR1 and CDR2 from the germline V gene are SEHNR and FQNEAQ (reference sequence). V was cut by 5 bases and J by 10 bases, with 14 bases left in between. CDR3 bases: TGTGCCAGCAGCCACTCTAAGGGGAAGGAGCTGTTTTTT. As protein: CASSHSKGKELFF. The full variable domain, in which reference TRBV7-9 and TRBJ2-2 provide the parts outside the CDR3, is DTGVSQNPRHKITKRGQNVTFRCDPISEHNRLYWYRQTLGQGPEFLTYFQNEAQLEKSRLLSDRFSAERPKGSFSTLEIQRTEQGDSAMYLCASSHSKGKELFFGEGSRLTVL.

The chain links TRBV30 to TRBJ2-4; the match to TRBD1 covers 7 bases. The J segment lost 6 bases and the V segment lost 7 bases, leaving 6 bases of the junction unmatched. Germline V gene data show CDR1 as GTSNPN and CDR2 as SVGIG (reference sequence). The CDR3 has 12 residues. CDR3 sequence: CAFDRDRNIQYF. CDR3 DNA sequence: TGTGCCTTCGACAGGGATAGAAACATTCAGTACTTC. Drawing the rest from reference TRBV30 and TRBJ2-4, the complete variable domain is SQTIHQWPATLVQPVGSPLSLECTVEGTSNPNLYWYRQAAGRGLQLLFYSVGIGQISSEVPQNLSASRPQDRQFILSSKKLLLSDSGFYLCAFDRDRNIQYFGAGTRLSVL.

CDR3 protein: CASSEYSLSGNTIYF. DNA for the CDR3: TGTGCCAGCAGTGAATACAGCCTCTCTGGAAACACCATATATTTT. The rearrangement joins TRBV2 to TRBJ1-3, with D unclear. This CDR3 is 15 amino acids long. V gave up 2 bases and J gave up 0 bases, with 8 bases separating them. Germline V gives CDR1 SNHLY, CDR2 FYNNEI.

This chain connects TRBV6-6 to TRBJ2-3; 7 positions match TRBD2. V gave up 2 bases and J gave up 3 bases; unmatched junction bases: 5. The CDR3 totals 15 residues. Germline CDR1 is MNHNY and CDR2 is SVGAGI (reference sequence). For the CDR3, the DNA is TGTGCCAGCAGTTACGCGGGGGTGGCAACAGATACGCAGTATTTT. Translated, it gives CASSYAGVATDTQYF.

The table lists this clone with a few counts. The V call is TRBV5-1, the J call TRBJ1-1; the D is unclear. Germline-derived CDR1 and CDR2 are SGHRS and YFSETQ. V lost 2 bases and J 2 bases, leaving 10 bases between the germline ends. This CDR3 has 14 amino acids. DNA of the CDR3: TGCGCCAGCAGCTTTGCGAGCGCAAACACTGAAGCTTTCTTT. Amino acids: CASSFASANTEAFF.

The rearrangement joins TRBV5-1 to TRBJ1-2; 8 nucleotides match TRBD1. CDR3 size: 15 residues. CDR1 SGHRS and CDR2 YFSETQ come from the germline V gene. Germline trimming cut 2 bases from V and 4 bases from J; bases unmatched to any gene: 7. DNA for the CDR3: TGCGCCAGCAGCTTAGGGGACAGGACTTCCTATGGCTACACCTTC. Translation gives CASSLGDRTSYGYTF.

This clone has only one observation. The genes are TRBV28 and TRBJ1-5; D is unresolved. Trimming cost V 6 bases and J 1 base, with 7 bases left between them. The CDR3 covers 13 residues. The germline V gene encodes CDR1 MDHEN and CDR2 SYDVKM. The CDR3 protein is CASRHGSNQPQHF. The CDR3 nucleotides read TGTGCCAGCAGGCACGGGAGCAATCAGCCCCAGCATTTT.

V and J are TRBV5-8 and TRBJ1-1; D is possibly TRBD1 (6 bases). Germline V CDR1 and CDR2: SGHTS, YDEGEE. V shed 0 bases and J shed 4 bases, with 19 bases lying between them. CDR3 length equals 17 residues. The CDR3 nucleotides read TGTGCCAGCAGCTTGGGAAACAGGGACCTCCAGGGCACTGAAGCTTTCTTT. Encoded protein: CASSLGNRDLQGTEAFF.

The chain couples TRBV18 to TRBJ1-1; tentative D call: TRBD1 (6 bases). Germline V lookup: CDR1 KGHSH, CDR2 LQKENI. CDR3 length: 19 residues. Trimming cost V 3 bases and J 0 bases, with 23 bases left between them. The CDR3: CASSPIGQSESWMNTEAFF. CDR3 DNA: TGTGCCAGCTCACCCATAGGACAGAGCGAGTCCTGGATGAACACTGAAGCTTTCTTT.

The rearrangement joins TRBV9 to TRBJ2-3; 9 nucleotides agree with TRBD2. With 1 base clipped from V and 8 bases from J, the junction kept 8 bases outside the gene matches. Germline V CDR1 and CDR2: SGDLS, YYNGEE. This CDR3 spans 15 amino acids. As DNA, the CDR3 is TGTGCCAGCAGCGTAACTAGCGGGCTTGGGGTTACGCAGTATTTT. This gives the protein CASSVTSGLGVTQYF.

The rearrangement uses TRBV15 and TRBJ2-7; D is possibly TRBD2 (6 bases). Germline values: CDR1 LNHNV, CDR2 YYDKDF (reference sequence). Trimming shortened V by 2 bases and J by 5 bases, and 16 bases separated the two germline ends. The CDR3 totals 15 residues. The chain's CDR3 is CATSRYPDYFDEQYF. The CDR3 nucleotides are TGTGCCACCAGCAGATACCCGGACTATTTCGACGAGCAGTACTTC.

This clone was seen a single time. The chain joins TRBV6-5 to TRBJ1-1; TRBD1 is a possible D gene (6 bases). This CDR3 has 13 residues. Looked up from germline, CDR1 is MNHEY and CDR2 is SVGAGI. V gave up 6 bases and J gave up 7 bases, with 15 bases separating them. CDR3 bases: TGTGCCAGCAGACCCCATACAGGGAGTGAAGCTTTCTTT. Translating it yields CASRPHTGSEAFF.

CDR3 amino acids: CASSMGLAGYETQYF. The DNA of the CDR3 is TGTGCCAGCAGCATGGGACTAGCGGGTTACGAGACCCAGTACTTC. J is TRBJ2-5 and V is TRBV13; TRBD2 matches at 12 bases. V dropped 5 bases and J dropped 5; count of bases not matched to a gene: 6. This CDR3 contains 15 residues. Germline CDR1 and CDR2: PRHDT and FYEKMQ (reference sequence).